This T cell receptor beta chain was documented in a study of blood T cell repertoires in COVID-19. Looking at the study overall: In each case, the material was cDNA or gDNA derived from T cells, B-cell-depleted T cells, or PBMCs.

The CDR3 is 14 amino acids. After removal of 2 bases from V and 7 bases from J, the junction contained 4 bases not matched to a gene. CDR1 is SGHRS and CDR2 is YFSETQ in the germline V gene. The repertoire was sequenced with immunoSEQ multiplex PCR; TCRdb's copy has only in-frame clones and lacks some. The sample holds roughly 150,000 clones; roughly 80% are singletons and the top ten take 0.45% to 0.6%. The chain links TRBV5-1 to TRBJ2-2; TRBD1 matches at 8 bases. This clonotype originated in a man between 60 and 75 years old with acute or convalescent COVID-19. The sequencing sample was made of peripheral blood. DNA of the CDR3: TGCGCCAGCAGCTTAGACAGGGGTGACGGGGAGCTGTTTTTT. It encodes CASSLDRGDGELFF.